This passage covers 14 T cell receptor beta chains from one sample sequenced in a study of T cells in women clearing cervical HPV infection. Libraries were prepared by immunoSEQ multiplex PCR; TCRdb keeps only in-frame clonotypes and omits some of them. The table counts 31,000 or so clones; nearly 7% lies in the top ten. Source material: blood buffy coat. The source of these receptors is a woman aged 18 to 75 with a cervical HPV16 infection that either progressed to CIN3+ or cleared (not recorded which).

As concerns this clone: The read is 3 residues too short to cover the CDR3 end, so that end is filled in from the germline J gene. The chain recombines TRBV10-3 with TRBJ1-1, with TRBD1 as a possible D gene (6 bases). V gave up 7 bases and J gave up 0 bases, with 9 bases separating them. The length of the CDR3 is 13 residues. Germline-derived CDR1 and CDR2 are ENHRY and SYGVKD. Partial CDR3 DNA: TGTGCCATCACGACAGGCCTGAACACTGAA. Amino acid sequence: CAITTGLNTE. The complete CDR3 reads CAITTGLNTEAFF.

As for this clone: The read finishes 3 residues shy of the CDR3 end, and the germline J gene is used to complete it. J is TRBJ1-1 and V is TRBV5-1; D may be TRBD1 (6 bases). V was shortened by 0 bases and J by 0 bases, with 15 bases between the two germline ends. CDR1 and CDR2 from the germline V gene are SGHRS and YFSETQ. The CDR3 has 17 residues. The covered CDR3 bases are TGCGCCAGCAGCTTGGAAGTCAGGGGTCGCATGAACACTGAA. Translating it yields CASSLEVRGRMNTE. The full-length CDR3 reads as CASSLEVRGRMNTEAFF.

With regard to this clone: The DNA is omitted, as the CDR3 cannot be located on it reliably, and the CDR3 follows TCRdb's listing. The chain couples TRBV6-2 or TRBV6-3 to TRBJ2-1; the D segment call TRBD1 is taken from the table without a DNA check. The CDR3 is made up of 17 amino acids, end residues included. Germline lookup yields CDR1 MNHEY and CDR2 SVGEGT. CDR3 residues: CASSSSRQGGRWGEQFF.

With respect to this clone: The read ends 3 residues before the CDR3 terminus; that terminus is restored from the germline J gene. This chain uses TRBV6-1 with TRBJ2-1; 11 bases fit TRBD1. The CDR3 covers 15 residues. The trim removed 3 bases at V and 6 bases at J, leaving 4 bases unmatched. The germline V gene encodes CDR1 MNHNS and CDR2 SASEGT. CDR3 DNA (partial): TGTGCCAGCAGTGACGGGACAGGGGGGCTCAATGAG. This sequence encodes CASSDGTGGLNE. The whole CDR3 is CASSDGTGGLNEQFF.

In the case of this clone: The missing CDR3 end, 3 residues past where the read stops, is filled in from the germline J gene. The V call is TRBV7-8, the J call TRBJ2-3, with D maybe TRBD1 (5 bases). Germline V lookup: CDR1 SGHVS, CDR2 FQNEAQ. The CDR3 spans 17 residues. The CDR3 is CASSLHVRQYSNQPQYF. The covered CDR3 bases are TGTGCCAGCAGCTTACATGTAAGACAGTATAGCAATCAGCCG.

Comment on this clone: The CDR3 goes on 3 residues after the read ends, and that part is filled in from the germline J gene. The rearrangement links TRBV19 to TRBJ1-1; D unresolved. Trimming stripped 3 bases from V and 6 bases from J, with 11 bases between. Germline V gene sequence: CDR1 LNHDA, CDR2 SQIVND (reference sequence). The CDR3 length is 13 residues. This chain's CDR3 is CASSIPLISEAFF. Incomplete CDR3 DNA: TGTGCCAGTAGTATTCCCTTAATTTCTGAA.

About this clone: The missing CDR3 end, 3 residues past where the read stops, is filled in from the germline J gene. The chain combines TRBV5-1 with TRBJ2-4, with 9 nucleotides matching TRBD1. Germline CDR1 and CDR2: SGHRS and YFSETQ. The CDR3 covers 15 residues. The sequenced part of the CDR3 DNA is TGCGCCAGCAGTCGGACAGGGGATAGGAGCTATGGT. Its translation: CASSRTGDRSYG. From start to end, the CDR3 is CASSRTGDRSYGQYF.

On this clone: The CDR3 end lies 3 residues beyond the end of the read and is filled in from the germline J gene. This chain uses TRBV7-9 with TRBJ2-7; possible D gene TRBD1, 6 bases. The germline CDR1 and CDR2 sequences are SEHNR and FQNEAQ (reference sequence). The CDR3 runs to 15 residues. V lost 2 bases to trimming and J lost 5 bases, with 16 bases between them. The sequenced CDR3 bases are TGTGCCAGCAGCTTAAGGGTTCAGGGGCGCCACGAG. Translation: CASSLRVQGRHE. The full CDR3 protein reads CASSLRVQGRHEQYF.

Notes on this clone: With the read ending 3 residues before the CDR3 end, the germline J gene is used to fill in that end. V gene TRBV19 combines with J gene TRBJ1-5; possible D gene TRBD1, 5 bases. There are 14 residues in the CDR3. Per germline, CDR1 LNHDA and CDR2 SQIVND (reference sequence). Trimming took off 3 bases at V and 2 bases at J, with 8 bases between the two ends. Partial CDR3 DNA: TGTGCCAGTAGTATCGGCAGGGGCAATCAGCCC. Residues: CASSIGRGNQP. The CDR3, in full, reads CASSIGRGNQPQHF.

With regard to this clone: The read halts 3 residues ahead of the CDR3 end, with the missing end drawn from the germline J gene. The chain joins TRBV6-2 or TRBV6-3 to TRBJ2-7; tentatively, D is TRBD2 (5 bases). CDR1 is MNHEY, CDR2 SVGEGT, per germline. This CDR3 spans 12 amino acids. Trimming removed 6 bases from V and 4 bases from J, with 10 bases in between. CDR3 in amino acids: CASSWTFYEQYF. The part of the CDR3 DNA that was read is TGTGCCAGCAGCTGGACTTTTTACGAG.

As regards this clone: The read gets to within 3 residues of the CDR3 end, and the germline J gene fills in the rest. The chain combines TRBV20-1 with TRBJ2-7; D perhaps matches TRBD2 (6 bases). This CDR3 region has 13 residues. The V gene lost 3 bases and the J gene lost 6 bases, with 15 bases spanning the gap. Per the germline V gene, CDR1 is DFQATT and CDR2 is SNEGSKA (reference sequence). The CDR3 loop is CSARHASGVEQYF. The covered CDR3 bases are TGCAGTGCTAGGCACGCGTCGGGGGTCGAG.

Details on this clone: The CDR3 is cut off 3 residues early in the read; its end comes from the germline J gene. The rearrangement links TRBV7-9 to TRBJ2-3, with TRBD2 matching over 8 bases. The germline V gene has CDR1 SEHNR and CDR2 FQNEAQ (reference sequence). Unmatched junction bases numbered 8, after V lost 6 bases and J lost 3 bases. The CDR3 is 15 amino acids. The CDR3 is CASRDGLAITDTQYF. The covered CDR3 bases are TGTGCCAGCAGGGATGGACTAGCTATTACAGATACG.

CDR3 sequence reads: CASSPNRVYGQYF. CDR3 bases read: TGTGCCAGTAGTCCAAACAGGGTCTATGGT. The chain joins TRBV19 to TRBJ2-4, with D possibly matching TRBD1 (6 bases). The read ends 3 residues early relative to the CDR3; the germline J gene fills the gap. CDR3 length: 13 residues. The germline gives CDR1 LNHDA, CDR2 SQIVND (reference sequence). The full variable domain, rest sourced from reference TRBV19 and TRBJ2-4, is DGGITQSPKYLFRKEGQNVTLSCEQNLNHDAMYWYRQDPGQGLRLIYYSQIVNDFQKGDIAEGYSVSREKKESFPLTVTSAQKNPTAFYLCASSPNRVYGQYFGAGTRLSVL.

CDR3 DNA (partial): TGTGCCAGCTCACCCCTGGGCCACGAC. Its protein is CASSPLGHD. The whole CDR3 sequence reads CASSPLGHDYTF. This sequence joins TRBV18 and TRBJ1-2; D uncertain. The sequence runs out 3 residues before the end of the CDR3; the remainder is reconstructed from the germline J gene. Germline V gene lookup returns CDR1 KGHSH and CDR2 LQKENI. This CDR3 has 12 residues.